Described below is a single TCR beta chain sequence and its context. As yet, its antigen is unknown. This CDR3 region has 12 residues. CDR1 and CDR2 from the germline V gene are MNHEY and SVGEGT. Random hexamers primed reverse transcription of roughly 0.5 to 1 ug RNA. Amplification of the TCR beta CDR3 was carried out by immunoSEQ multiplex PCR, which spanned a total of 54 Vbeta and 13 Jbeta segments. Using its own MiXCR run on the immunoSEQ multiplex PCR reads, TCRdb lists one record per CDR3 protein. The table records under 150,000 distinct CDR3 sequences, approximately 96% of them present only once. The data derive from a study of CD8 T cells in Susac syndrome. Points from the study as a whole: The study recognized that the number of individuals in its TCR sequencing and HLA analysis was relatively small.

This sequence joins TRBV6-2 or TRBV6-3 and TRBJ1-5, with no clear D. The specimen was CD4+ T cells from PBMCs. The receptor was isolated from a human donor with Susac syndrome. The CDR3 spells CASTEGNQPQHF. As DNA, the CDR3 is TGTGCTTCAACAGAGGGCAATCAGCCCCAGCATTTT.